This T cell receptor (beta chain) was captured by sequencing in a study of cytomegalovirus exposure and HLA in healthy donors. Overall study findings and caveats: Equally common other TCR beta chains were less clonally expanded than HLA-associated ones, a later analysis found. Trimming of TCR beta V- and J-genes showed a link, identified in a later analysis, to a missense DCLRE1C variant.

The CDR3 runs to 15 residues. From germline, CDR1 is LNHDA and CDR2 SQIVND (reference sequence). V shed 6 bases and J 2 bases; nucleotides not matched to a gene: 6. The PCR made use of 60 Vbeta and 13 Jbeta primers. Produced via immunoSEQ multiplex PCR; TCRdb's table is partial and in-frame only. Of under 200,000 clones in the sample, 70% to 80% were seen once. About this clone itself: What it binds is unknown.

The specimen sequenced was PBMCs. The TCR comes from a male donor in good health and CMV-seropositive. The V and J genes are TRBV19 and TRBJ2-3; 9 nucleotides match TRBD1. The CDR3 nucleotides read TGTGCCAGTAGACCACAGGGGGCGACCACAGATACGCAGTATTTT. Protein sequence: CASRPQGATTDTQYF. Complete variable domain (other parts from reference TRBV19 and TRBJ2-3): DGGITQSPKYLFRKEGQNVTLSCEQNLNHDAMYWYRQDPGQGLRLIYYSQIVNDFQKGDIAEGYSVSREKKESFPLTVTSAQKNPTAFYLCASRPQGATTDTQYFGPGTRLTVL.